A selection of T cell receptor beta chains follows, all from one sample in a study of regulatory T cells. Clones were sequenced by immunoSEQ multiplex PCR, and TCRdb holds only the in-frame ones, with some missing. This sample has around 29,000 clones, with 85% to 95% found just once. Sequencing was done on a sample of conventional CD4+ T cells sorted from blood. Receptors originate from a person between 18 and 30 years old with CD3G deficiency. Both conserved end residues are part of each CDR3. The order of the fields is clone size, D gene, J gene, V gene, CDR3 protein, CDR3 DNA. The D gene is left open where the match is weak. Clone size is given for some rows only: seen once, a few or many times, or a class if the clone is expanded.

NA	NA	TRBJ2-7	TRBV6-1	CASSEMASYEQYF	TGTGCCAGCAGTGAAATGGCTTCCTACGAGCAGTACTTC
NA	NA	TRBJ1-1	TRBV11-2	CASSPRRRNTEAFF	TGTGCCAGCAGCCCGCGCCGCAGGAACACTGAAGCTTTCTTT
NA	TRBD1	TRBJ2-5	TRBV18	CASSPAATGQETQYF	TGTGCCAGCTCACCAGCGGCGACAGGGCAAGAGACCCAGTACTTC
NA	TRBD1	TRBJ1-3	TRBV28	CASSLPPIGTATGNTIYF	TGTGCCAGCAGCTTACCCCCGATCGGGACAGCAACTGGAAACACCATATATTTT
once	NA	TRBJ2-1	TRBV14	CASSHGSSYNEQFF	TGTGCCAGCAGCCATGGGTCCTCCTACAATGAGCAGTTCTTC
NA	NA	TRBJ2-7	TRBV5-1	CASSEGTAYEQYF	TGCGCCAGCAGCGAAGGGACGGCCTACGAGCAGTACTTC
NA	NA	TRBJ1-1	TRBV9	CASSVGTASTGEAFF	TGTGCCAGCAGCGTCGGGACTGCCTCCACGGGTGAAGCTTTCTTT
NA	NA	TRBJ2-1	TRBV7-6	CASSSGMVSGSYNEQFF	TGTGCCAGCAGCTCGGGAATGGTCAGCGGCTCTTACAATGAGCAGTTCTTC
NA	TRBD1	TRBJ2-5	TRBV5-6	CASSSRQGTETQYF	TGTGCCAGCAGCTCCCGACAGGGTACAGAGACCCAGTACTTC
NA	NA	TRBJ2-2	TRBV9	CASSPRSGGYVGELFF	TGTGCCAGCAGCCCCCGGTCAGGAGGGTACGTCGGGGAGCTGTTTTTT
NA	NA	TRBJ2-3	TRBV18	CASSPDLTDTQYF	TGTGCCAGCTCACCTGACCTGACAGATACGCAGTATTTT
NA	TRBD1	TRBJ2-7	TRBV11-2	CASSVRDSEQYF	TGTGCCAGCAGCGTCCGGGACAGCGAGCAGTACTTC
NA	TRBD2	TRBJ2-3	TRBV5-1	CASSLGLAGTDTQYF	TGCGCCAGCAGCCTTGGACTAGCGGGAACAGATACGCAGTATTTT
NA	NA	TRBJ1-2	TRBV5-1	CASSAGLNYGYTF	TGCGCCAGCAGTGCAGGCTTAAACTATGGCTACACCTTC
NA	NA	TRBJ1-5	TRBV28	CASSPAGQGNQPQHF	TGTGCCAGCAGCCCCGCTGGTCAGGGGAATCAGCCCCAGCATTTT
NA	NA	TRBJ1-2	TRBV7-9	CASSVGPYGYTF	TGTGCCAGCAGTGTAGGCCCCTATGGCTACACCTTC
few	NA	TRBJ1-2	TRBV21-1	CASSRRGTGGVGVYGYTF	TGTGCCAGCAGCAGGAGAGGCACAGGGGGCGTTGGCGTCTATGGCTACACCTTC
NA	TRBD1	TRBJ2-5	TRBV30	CAGKYRGWGETQYF	TGTGCCGGGAAATACAGGGGGTGGGGAGAGACCCAGTACTTC
NA	TRBD2	TRBJ2-3	TRBV7-8	CASSLGFGGGRDADTQYF	TGTGCCAGCAGCTTAGGTTTCGGGGGGGGCCGCGACGCAGATACGCAGTATTTT
NA	NA	TRBJ2-1	TRBV27	CASGSGGPYNEQFF	TGTGCCAGCGGTTCGGGGGGCCCCTACAATGAGCAGTTCTTC
NA	NA	TRBJ1-2	TRBV6-1	CASSFGRNSYGYTF	TGTGCCAGCAGTTTCGGTAGGAACTCCTATGGCTACACCTTC
NA	TRBD2	TRBJ2-3	TRBV6-1	CASRRGGITDTQYF	TGTGCCAGCAGGCGCGGGGGGATCACAGATACGCAGTATTTT
NA	TRBD1	TRBJ2-1	TRBV5-1	CASSWGTGFSYNEQFF	TGCGCCAGCAGCTGGGGGACAGGGTTCTCCTACAATGAGCAGTTCTTC
NA	NA	TRBJ1-1	TRBV4-3	CASSQGVHNTEAFF	TGCGCCAGCAGCCAAGGAGTGCATAACACTGAAGCTTTCTTT
NA	NA	TRBJ1-1	TRBV6-1	CASSGSRGTEAFF	TGTGCCAGCTCAGGGTCACGGGGCACTGAAGCTTTCTTT
NA	TRBD1	TRBJ1-5	TRBV30	CAWTRKWDRGRDQPQHF	TGTGCCTGGACTCGTAAATGGGACAGGGGACGCGATCAGCCCCAGCATTTT
NA	TRBD2	TRBJ2-5	TRBV7-9	CASSFSGGLLETQYF	TGTGCCAGCAGCTTTTCGGGAGGGCTACTAGAGACCCAGTACTTC
NA	NA	TRBJ2-6	TRBV7-9	CASSLAGISGANVLTF	TGTGCCAGCAGCTTAGCCGGGATCTCTGGGGCCAACGTCCTGACTTTC
NA	NA	TRBJ2-3	TRBV5-1	CASSLAGVRTDTQYF	TGCGCCAGCAGCCTAGCAGGGGTTCGCACAGATACGCAGTATTTT
NA	NA	TRBJ2-1	TRBV5-1	CASSLGETPVVGEQFF	TGCGCCAGCAGCTTGGGTGAAACCCCCGTGGTAGGTGAGCAGTTCTTC
NA	NA	TRBJ1-2	TRBV6-5	CASSYSPPGGGYTF	TGTGCCAGCAGTTACTCGCCCCCTGGAGGTGGCTACACCTTC
NA	NA	TRBJ2-7	TRBV19	CASSIVSASPGAGEQYF	TGTGCCAGTAGTATAGTAAGCGCCTCCCCGGGGGCAGGCGAGCAGTACTTC
NA	TRBD2	TRBJ2-2	TRBV19	CASSRGTSGRTGELFF	TGTGCCAGTAGTCGGGGAACTAGCGGGAGGACCGGGGAGCTGTTTTTT
NA	NA	TRBJ1-2	TRBV5-1	CASSADGTYGYTF	TGCGCCAGCAGCGCGGACGGCACTTATGGCTACACCTTC
once	NA	TRBJ2-4	TRBV2	CASSEADPSGIQYF	TGTGCCAGCAGTGAAGCTGATCCATCTGGCATTCAGTACTTC
NA	TRBD2	TRBJ2-3	TRBV5-1	CASSSGTSDSTQYF	TGCGCCAGCAGTTCCGGGACTAGCGATAGTACGCAGTATTTT
NA	NA	TRBJ2-7	TRBV11-2	CASSNRPWAYEQYF	TGTGCCAGCAGCAACAGGCCTTGGGCCTACGAGCAGTACTTC
NA	NA	TRBJ2-5	TRBV28	CASSLLYAETQYF	TGTGCCAGCAGTTTACTTTATGCCGAGACCCAGTACTTC
NA	NA	TRBJ2-7	TRBV7-6	CASSLGPASSYEQYF	TGTGCCAGCAGCTTAGGGCCAGCCTCCTCCTACGAGCAGTACTTC
NA	NA	TRBJ2-4	TRBV5-5	CASSPLLKGARAKNIQYF	TGTGCCAGCAGCCCACTTTTGAAAGGGGCGCGAGCCAAAAACATTCAGTACTTC
once	NA	TRBJ2-7	TRBV28	CASRPAGTPTGEQYF	TGTGCCAGCAGGCCGGCAGGGACTCCTACTGGGGAGCAGTACTTC